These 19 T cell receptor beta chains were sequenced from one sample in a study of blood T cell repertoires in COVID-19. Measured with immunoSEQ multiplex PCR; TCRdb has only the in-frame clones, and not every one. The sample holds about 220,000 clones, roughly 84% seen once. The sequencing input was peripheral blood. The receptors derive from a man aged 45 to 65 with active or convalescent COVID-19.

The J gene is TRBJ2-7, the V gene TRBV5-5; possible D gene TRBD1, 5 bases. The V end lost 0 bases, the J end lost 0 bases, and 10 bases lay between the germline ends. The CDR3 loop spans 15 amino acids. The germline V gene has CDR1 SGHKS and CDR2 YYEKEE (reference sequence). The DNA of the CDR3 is TGTGCCAGCAGCTTGGGACAGCGAAGCTCCTACGAGCAGTACTTC. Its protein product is CASSLGQRSSYEQYF.

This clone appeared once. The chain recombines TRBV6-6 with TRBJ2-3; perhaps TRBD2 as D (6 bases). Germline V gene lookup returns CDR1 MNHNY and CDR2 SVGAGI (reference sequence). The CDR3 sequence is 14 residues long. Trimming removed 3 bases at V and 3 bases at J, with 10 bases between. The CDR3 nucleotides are TGTGCCAGCAGTTATGCGGGAATAACAGATACGCAGTATTTT. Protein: CASSYAGITDTQYF.

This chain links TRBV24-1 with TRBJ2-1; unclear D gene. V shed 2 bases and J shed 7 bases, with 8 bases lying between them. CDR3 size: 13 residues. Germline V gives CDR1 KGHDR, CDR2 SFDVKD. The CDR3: CATSDSQFNEQFF. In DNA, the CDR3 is TGTGCCACCAGTGATTCTCAGTTTAATGAGCAGTTCTTC.

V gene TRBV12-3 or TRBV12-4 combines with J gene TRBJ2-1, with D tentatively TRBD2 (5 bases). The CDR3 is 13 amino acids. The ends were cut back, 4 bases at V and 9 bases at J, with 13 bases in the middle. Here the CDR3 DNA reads TGTGCCAGCAGTTCATGGACTGCACTTGAGCAGTTCTTC. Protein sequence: CASSSWTALEQFF.

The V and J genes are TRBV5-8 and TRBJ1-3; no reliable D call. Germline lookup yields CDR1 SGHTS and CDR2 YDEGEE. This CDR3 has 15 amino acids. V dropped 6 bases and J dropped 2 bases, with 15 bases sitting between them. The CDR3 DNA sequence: TGTGCCAGCACCCTTGAGGGCTTCCCTGGAAACACCATATATTTT. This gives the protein CASTLEGFPGNTIYF.

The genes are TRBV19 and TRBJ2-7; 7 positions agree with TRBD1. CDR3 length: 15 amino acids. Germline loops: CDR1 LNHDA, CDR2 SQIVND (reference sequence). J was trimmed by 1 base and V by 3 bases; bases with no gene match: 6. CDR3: CASSMAGRGSYEQYF. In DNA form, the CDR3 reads TGTGCCAGTAGTATGGCGGGCAGGGGGTCCTACGAGCAGTACTTC.

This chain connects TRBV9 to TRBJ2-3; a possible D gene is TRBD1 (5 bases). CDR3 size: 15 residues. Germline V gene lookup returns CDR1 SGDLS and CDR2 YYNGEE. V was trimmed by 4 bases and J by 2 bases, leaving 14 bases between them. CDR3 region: CASSPRPGPTDTQYF. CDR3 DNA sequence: TGTGCCAGCAGCCCCCGCCCAGGGCCCACAGATACGCAGTATTTT.

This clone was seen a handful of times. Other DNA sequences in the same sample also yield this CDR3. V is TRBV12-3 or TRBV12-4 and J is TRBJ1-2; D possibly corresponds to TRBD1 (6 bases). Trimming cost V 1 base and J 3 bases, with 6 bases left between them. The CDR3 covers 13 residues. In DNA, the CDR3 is TGTGCCAGCAGTTTAGGACAGGACTATGGCTACACCTTC. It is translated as CASSLGQDYGYTF.

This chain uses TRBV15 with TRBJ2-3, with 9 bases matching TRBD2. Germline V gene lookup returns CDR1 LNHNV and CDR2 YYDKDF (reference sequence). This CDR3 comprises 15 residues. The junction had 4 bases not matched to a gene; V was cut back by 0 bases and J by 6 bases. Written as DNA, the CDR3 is TGTGCCACCAGCAGAGAGGCTAGCGGGATGGATACGCAGTATTTT. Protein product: CATSREASGMDTQYF.

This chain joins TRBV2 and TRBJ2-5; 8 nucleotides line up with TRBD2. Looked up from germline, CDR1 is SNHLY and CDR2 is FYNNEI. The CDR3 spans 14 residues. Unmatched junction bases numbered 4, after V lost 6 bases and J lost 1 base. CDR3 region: CASSKSGSQETQYF. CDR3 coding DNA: TGTGCCAGCAGCAAAAGCGGGAGCCAAGAGACCCAGTACTTC.

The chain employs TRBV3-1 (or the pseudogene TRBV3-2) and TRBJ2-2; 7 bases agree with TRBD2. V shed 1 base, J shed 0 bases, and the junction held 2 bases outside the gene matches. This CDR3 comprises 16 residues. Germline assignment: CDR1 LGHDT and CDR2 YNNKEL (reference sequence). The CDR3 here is CASSQGGRANTGELFF. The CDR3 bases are TGTGCCAGCAGCCAAGGGGGGAGGGCGAACACCGGGGAGCTGTTTTTT.

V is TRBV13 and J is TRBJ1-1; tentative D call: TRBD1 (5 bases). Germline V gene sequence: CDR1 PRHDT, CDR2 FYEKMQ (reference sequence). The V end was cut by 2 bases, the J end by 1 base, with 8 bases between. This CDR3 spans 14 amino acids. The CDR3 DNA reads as TGTGCCAGCAGCTTAATGGGGGGGAACACTGAAGCTTTCTTT. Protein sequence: CASSLMGGNTEAFF.

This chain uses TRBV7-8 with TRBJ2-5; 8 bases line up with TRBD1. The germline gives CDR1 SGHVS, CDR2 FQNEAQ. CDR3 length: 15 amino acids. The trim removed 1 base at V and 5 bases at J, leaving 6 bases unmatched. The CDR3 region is CASSLGQGAEETQYF. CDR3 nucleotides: TGTGCCAGCAGCTTAGGGCAGGGGGCGGAGGAGACCCAGTACTTC.

Written as DNA, the CDR3 is TGTGCCACCAGCAGAGCCTTTGGCACAGATACGCAGTATTTT. Amino acid sequence: CATSRAFGTDTQYF. V usage is TRBV15 and J usage is TRBJ2-3; D unclear. Germline V lookup: CDR1 LNHNV, CDR2 YYDKDF (reference sequence). The CDR3 covers 14 residues. The V and J ends lost 1 base and 1 base respectively, with 6 bases between them.

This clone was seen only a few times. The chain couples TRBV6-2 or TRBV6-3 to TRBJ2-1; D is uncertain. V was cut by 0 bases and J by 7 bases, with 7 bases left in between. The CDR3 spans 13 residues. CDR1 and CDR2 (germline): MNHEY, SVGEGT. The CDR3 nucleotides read TGTGCCAGCAGTTACTCTCCTATTAATGAGCAGTTCTTC. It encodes CASSYSPINEQFF.

This CDR3 reads CASSWGVWDYEQYV. The CDR3 DNA reads as TGTGCCAGCAGCTGGGGGGTCTGGGACTACGAGCAGTACGTC. V is TRBV7-2 and J is TRBJ2-7; perhaps TRBD2 as D (6 bases). Germline V lookup: CDR1 SGHTA, CDR2 FQGNSA. The CDR3 covers 14 residues. V was clipped by 4 bases and J by 3 bases, with 13 bases between them.

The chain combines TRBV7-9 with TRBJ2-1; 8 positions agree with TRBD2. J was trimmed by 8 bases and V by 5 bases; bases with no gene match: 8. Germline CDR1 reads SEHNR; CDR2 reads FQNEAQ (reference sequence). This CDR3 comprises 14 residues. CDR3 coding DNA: TGTGCCAGCAGCCCCTTCGGGGGGGGCCATGAGCAGTTCTTC. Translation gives CASSPFGGGHEQFF.

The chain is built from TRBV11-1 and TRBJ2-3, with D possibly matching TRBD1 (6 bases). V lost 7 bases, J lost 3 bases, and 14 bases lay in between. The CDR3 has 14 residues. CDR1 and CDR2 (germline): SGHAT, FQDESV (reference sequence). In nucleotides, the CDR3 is TGTGCCAGCAACCGACGCGACAGGACAGATACGCAGTATTTT. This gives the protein CASNRRDRTDTQYF.

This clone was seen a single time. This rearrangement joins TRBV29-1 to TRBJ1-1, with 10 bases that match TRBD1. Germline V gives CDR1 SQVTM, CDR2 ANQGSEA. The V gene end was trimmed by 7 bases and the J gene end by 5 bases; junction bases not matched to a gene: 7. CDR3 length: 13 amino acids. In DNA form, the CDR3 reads TGCAGCGCTGATACGGGACAGGGGACTGAAGCTTTCTTT. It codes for CSADTGQGTEAFF.